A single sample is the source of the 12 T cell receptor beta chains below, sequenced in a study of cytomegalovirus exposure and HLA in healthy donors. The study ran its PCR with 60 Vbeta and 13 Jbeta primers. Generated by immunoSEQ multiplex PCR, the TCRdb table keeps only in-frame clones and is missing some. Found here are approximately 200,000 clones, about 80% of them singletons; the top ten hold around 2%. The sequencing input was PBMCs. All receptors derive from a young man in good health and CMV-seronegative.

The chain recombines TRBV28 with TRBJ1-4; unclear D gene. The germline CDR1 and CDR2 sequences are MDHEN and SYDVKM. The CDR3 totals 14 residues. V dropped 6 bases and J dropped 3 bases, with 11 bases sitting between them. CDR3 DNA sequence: TGTGCCAGCAGGGCGGTTGGAGCTAATGAAAAACTGTTTTTT. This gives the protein CASRAVGANEKLFF.

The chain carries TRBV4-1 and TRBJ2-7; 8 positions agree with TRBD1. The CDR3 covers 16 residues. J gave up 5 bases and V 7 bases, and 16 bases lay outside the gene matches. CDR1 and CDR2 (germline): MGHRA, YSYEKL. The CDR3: CASNPRRVPRGHEQYF. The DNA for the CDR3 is TGCGCCAGCAACCCACGAAGGGTACCCAGGGGGCACGAGCAGTACTTC.

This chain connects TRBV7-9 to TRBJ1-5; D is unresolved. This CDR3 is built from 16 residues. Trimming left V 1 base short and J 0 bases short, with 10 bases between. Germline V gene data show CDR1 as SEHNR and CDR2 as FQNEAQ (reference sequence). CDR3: CASSLGGGDSNQPQHF. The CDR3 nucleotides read TGTGCCAGCAGCTTAGGCGGAGGCGATAGCAATCAGCCCCAGCATTTT.

This chain's CDR3 is CASSTDSGGGADTQYF. CDR3 DNA: TGTGCCAGCAGCACCGATAGCGGGGGGGGTGCAGATACGCAGTATTTT. V is TRBV6-4 and J is TRBJ2-3, with TRBD2 identical over 11 bases. CDR1 is MRHNA and CDR2 is SNTAGT in the germline V gene. There are 16 residues in the CDR3. V was clipped by 6 bases and J by 4 bases; unmatched bases: 9.

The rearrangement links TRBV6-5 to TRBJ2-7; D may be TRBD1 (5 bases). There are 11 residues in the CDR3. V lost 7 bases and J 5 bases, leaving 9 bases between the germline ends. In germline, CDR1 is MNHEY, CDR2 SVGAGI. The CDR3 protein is CASTQGDEQYF. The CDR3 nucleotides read TGTGCCAGCACCCAAGGGGACGAGCAGTACTTC.

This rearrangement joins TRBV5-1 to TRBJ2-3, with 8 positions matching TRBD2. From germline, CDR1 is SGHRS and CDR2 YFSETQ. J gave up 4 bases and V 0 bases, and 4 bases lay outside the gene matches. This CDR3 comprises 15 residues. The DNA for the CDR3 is TGCGCCAGCAGCTTGGGGACTAGCATTGCAGATACGCAGTATTTT. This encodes CASSLGTSIADTQYF.

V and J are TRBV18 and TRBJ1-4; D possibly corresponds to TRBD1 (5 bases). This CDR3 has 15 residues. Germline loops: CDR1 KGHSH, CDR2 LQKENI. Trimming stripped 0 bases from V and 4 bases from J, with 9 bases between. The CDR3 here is CASSPPGQGNEKLFF. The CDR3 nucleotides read TGTGCCAGCTCACCACCCGGGCAGGGTAATGAAAAACTGTTTTTT. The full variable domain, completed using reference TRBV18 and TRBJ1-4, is NAGVMQNPRHLVRRRGQEARLRCSPMKGHSHVYWYRQLPEEGLKFMVYLQKENIIDESGMPKERFSAEFPKEGPSILRIQQVVRGDSAAYFCASSPPGQGNEKLFFGSGTQLSVL.

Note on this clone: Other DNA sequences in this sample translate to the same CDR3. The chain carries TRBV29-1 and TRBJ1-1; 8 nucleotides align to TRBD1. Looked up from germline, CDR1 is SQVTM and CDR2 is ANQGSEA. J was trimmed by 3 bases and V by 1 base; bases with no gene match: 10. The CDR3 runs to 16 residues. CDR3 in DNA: TGCAGCGTTGAAGCATCCAGGGGGCAATATGACACTGAAGCTTTCTTT. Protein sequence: CSVEASRGQYDTEAFF.

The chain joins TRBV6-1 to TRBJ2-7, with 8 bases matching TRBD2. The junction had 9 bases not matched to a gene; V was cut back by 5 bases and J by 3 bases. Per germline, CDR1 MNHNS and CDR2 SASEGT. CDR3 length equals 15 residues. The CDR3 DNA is TGTGCCAGCAGTAAAACAACGGGGGGGAACTACGAGCAGTACTTC. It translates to CASSKTTGGNYEQYF.

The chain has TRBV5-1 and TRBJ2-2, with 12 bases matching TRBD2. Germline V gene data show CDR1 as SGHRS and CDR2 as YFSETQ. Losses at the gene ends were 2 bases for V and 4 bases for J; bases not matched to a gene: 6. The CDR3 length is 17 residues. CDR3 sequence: CASSFTGTSGFTGELFF. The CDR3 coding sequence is TGCGCCAGCAGCTTTACCGGGACTAGCGGGTTCACCGGGGAGCTGTTTTTT.

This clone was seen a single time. The CDR3 loop reads CASSPSGGTDTQYF. The CDR3 DNA sequence: TGTGCCAGCAGCCCAAGTGGGGGGACAGATACGCAGTATTTT. The genes are TRBV7-2 and TRBJ2-3; tentatively, D is TRBD2 (6 bases). The CDR3 loop spans 14 amino acids. V shed 5 bases and J shed 3 bases, with 12 bases lying between them. Germline V gene data show CDR1 as SGHTA and CDR2 as FQGNSA.

The CDR3 bases are TGCGCCAGCAGCCAAGAGGGGGGGCGCATCGGGGAGCTGTTTTTT. The encoded protein is CASSQEGGRIGELFF. This rearrangement joins TRBV4-3 to TRBJ2-2; possibly TRBD2 for D (7 bases). The CDR3 spans 15 residues. Per germline, CDR1 LGHNA and CDR2 YSLEER. Trimming left V 0 bases short and J 7 bases short, with 12 bases between.